The rows below give T cell receptor beta chains drawn from one sample of a study of cytomegalovirus exposure and HLA in healthy donors. The data were produced by immunoSEQ multiplex PCR, yet TCRdb's version contains in-frame clones alone and is incomplete. The sample has over 250,000 clones; roughly two thirds are singletons. Sequencing was performed on PBMCs. The receptors stem from a female donor in good health and CMV-seronegative. Both conserved end residues are part of each CDR3. The order of the fields is D gene, V gene, clone size, J gene, CDR3 DNA, CDR3 protein. D genes are given only for firm matches. Where a row states a size, it is once, few, many or the class of an expanded clone; other rows omit it.

.	TRBV7-8	few	TRBJ2-4	TGTGCCAGCAGCTTCGCGGGGACAGTAGCCAAAAACATTCAGTACTTC	CASSFAGTVAKNIQYF
.	TRBV14	.	TRBJ1-1	TGTGCCAGCAGCCAACAGTTGAACACTGAAGCTTTCTTT	CASSQQLNTEAFF
TRBD1	TRBV5-8	.	TRBJ2-5	TGTGCCAGCAGCTTGTATCGGACAGGGGGCCGGGAGACCCAGTACTTC	CASSLYRTGGRETQYF
.	TRBV4-1	.	TRBJ1-5	TGCGCCAGCAGCCAAGATCGGGGTAAGGATCAGCCCCAGCATTTT	CASSQDRGKDQPQHF
TRBD1	TRBV29-1	.	TRBJ1-2	TGCAGCGTTGGTTCCGGACAGGGCCCGACTAACTATGGCTACACCTTC	CSVGSGQGPTNYGYTF
.	TRBV5-6	.	TRBJ2-7	TGTGCCAGCAGCGGGATAGGGACAAAGTACTACGAGCAGTACTTC	CASSGIGTKYYEQYF
TRBD2	TRBV11-2	.	TRBJ2-1	TGTGCCAGCAGCCTAGCCCCGTCTGCTAGCGGTCCTTATCAGTCGGAGCAGTTCTTC	CASSLAPSASGPYQSEQFF
TRBD1	TRBV5-6	.	TRBJ2-1	TGTGCCAGCAGCTACAGACAGGGGAGGCGAGTTGAGCAGTTCTTC	CASSYRQGRRVEQFF
TRBD1	TRBV28	.	TRBJ1-2	TGTGCCAGCAGTAACGGACAGGGAGGGCGCTACACCTTC	CASSNGQGGRYTF
.	TRBV7-8	.	TRBJ1-1	TGTGCCAGCAGCTTGGAGGAGCTGTCGAACACTGAAGCTTTCTTT	CASSLEELSNTEAFF
.	TRBV18	.	TRBJ2-3	TGTGCCAGCTCACCAGATAGCGATACGCAGTATTTT	CASSPDSDTQYF
.	TRBV28	.	TRBJ2-7	TGTGCCAGCAGTTTACAGGGCGGACGTAACTACGAGCAGTACTTC	CASSLQGGRNYEQYF
.	TRBV6-1	.	TRBJ2-5	TGTGCCAGCAGTGAAATGGGGGGAGGATGGACCCAGTACTTC	CASSEMGGGWTQYF
TRBD2	TRBV5-1	few	TRBJ2-7	TGCGCCAGCAGCTTGTCTTCTAGCGGGAAGTACGAGCAGTACTTC	CASSLSSSGKYEQYF
.	TRBV9	.	TRBJ2-1	TGTGCCAGCAGCGTATCAGATTACAATGAGCAGTTCTTC	CASSVSDYNEQFF
TRBD1	TRBV18	.	TRBJ2-5	TGTGCCAGCTCACCACAAGAGGGACAGGTGGAGACCCAGTACTTC	CASSPQEGQVETQYF
.	TRBV7-2	.	TRBJ2-1	TGTGCCAGCAGCTTGCTGCCGGGGTTTGACTATTCCTCCTACAATGAGCAGTTCTTC	CASSLLPGFDYSSYNEQFF